This entry is about one T cell receptor (beta chain). The antigen remains unidentified. This record comes from a study of T cell responses to AZD1222 COVID-19 vaccine. CDR3 size: 15 residues. V lost 6 bases, J lost 4 bases, and 8 bases stayed unmatched. The germline V gene has CDR1 MNHEY and CDR2 SVGAGI. The repertoire was sequenced with immunoSEQ multiplex PCR; TCRdb's copy has only in-frame clones and lacks some. The sample has 53,000 or so clones, approximately 84% seen once. Whole-study findings and limits: White British people made up most donors, females outnumbered males, and clonal diversity was possibly underestimated. Among AZD1222 vaccinees, only five to seven were seropositive at baseline. Following two doses of AZD1222, Spike-specific TCR breadth and depth rose. Dominant CD4 TCR responses targeted spike regions 160-218 and 743-854.

This sample comprised peripheral blood, obtained on day 0 of AZD1222 vaccination. The rearrangement joins TRBV6-5 to TRBJ2-1; the match to TRBD2 covers 8 bases. The TCR sequence derives from an adult in good health. CDR3 sequence reads: CASSRAGAQYNEQFF. Here the CDR3 DNA reads TGTGCCAGCAGCCGAGCGGGAGCCCAGTACAATGAGCAGTTCTTC.